The table lists the clone carrying this T cell receptor beta chain with a few counts. Preparing the TCRbeta library involved the use of unique molecular identifiers. TCRdb reprocessed the PCR reads via MiXCR and lists one record per CDR3 protein. The sample shows over 550,000 distinct CDR3 sequences, roughly a tenth of them seen only once. The entry originates in a study of T-cell reconstitution after alpha-beta-depleted transplantation in children. This CDR3 is 14 amino acids long. Between the trimmed V and J ends, which lost 6 bases and 3 bases, there was a span of 12 bases. Per germline, CDR1 KGHSH and CDR2 LQKENI.

The TCR was taken from a human donor who donated a stem cell graft to a child with acute myeloid leukemia. The sample was PBMCs from the stem cell graft donor, taken from the stem cell graft. The chain links TRBV18 to TRBJ2-1; weak D call: TRBD1 (6 bases). CDR3 sequence (DNA): TGTGCCAGCTCGCCCCGGGACAACTACAATGAGCAGTTCTTC. Protein product: CASSPRDNYNEQFF.